This T cell receptor beta chain comes out of a study of T cell repertoires in cytomegalovirus infection. Details on this clonotype: The target antigen is unknown.

One entry per CDR3 protein results from TCRdb running MiXCR on the reads. Among around 710,000 distinct CDR3 sequences listed, 25% to 30% were seen once. The V gene's germline CDR1 is MNHEY and CDR2 SVGAGI. The V gene end was trimmed by 0 bases and the J gene end by 8 bases; junction bases not matched to a gene: 6. This CDR3 contains 15 residues. This chain joins TRBV6-5 and TRBJ2-4; 8 bases fit TRBD1. This sequence originates from a human donor in good health (CMV status not recorded). Some clones in this sample may be carry-over from other donors' samples. Source: cultured CD8+ T cells from PBMCs, taken from culture after CMV antigen stimulation. The CDR3 region has the DNA TGTGCCAGCAGTTACTCGGGGGACAGGACGGACATTCAGTACTTC. As protein: CASSYSGDRTDIQYF.